A selection of T cell receptor beta chains follows, all from one sample in a study of T-cell reconstitution after alpha-beta-depleted transplantation in children. TCRdb itself ran the PCR reads through MiXCR, one entry per CDR3 protein. The data contain 150,000 to 250,000 distinct CDR3 sequences, roughly 6.3% of them singletons. Sequenced here: PBMCs, sampled before TCRalphabeta/CD19-depleted stem cell transplant. The receptors derive from a girl under three years old with combined immunodeficiency, due to receive a stem cell transplant. Both conserved end residues are part of each CDR3. The D gene is left open where the match is weak. Size is stated for part of the rows, as once, few or many counts, or as a class when the clone is expanded.

j_gene	d_gene	abundance	v_gene	CDR3aa	CDR3nt
TRBJ2-3	NA	NA	TRBV7-9	CASSFGGPDTQYF	TGTGCCAGCAGCTTTGGGGGGCCAGATACGCAGTATTTT
TRBJ2-7	TRBD1	many	TRBV28	CASRIRDRSYEQYF	TGTGCCAGCAGGATCCGGGACAGATCCTACGAGCAGTACTTC
TRBJ1-1	NA	NA	TRBV7-6	CASTRHQNTEAFF	TGTGCCAGCACCCGGCACCAGAACACTGAAGCTTTCTTT
TRBJ1-1	NA	NA	TRBV7-9	CTSSPVGGTEAFF	TGTACCAGCAGCCCAGTAGGGGGAACTGAAGCTTTCTTT
TRBJ1-5	NA	many	TRBV7-8	CASSLGPSEPQHF	TGTGCCAGCAGCTTAGGTCCCAGCGAGCCCCAGCATTTT
TRBJ2-7	NA	many	TRBV4-1	CASSQESGPYEQYF	TGCGCCAGCAGCCAAGAGTCAGGGCCCTACGAGCAGTACTTC
TRBJ1-4	NA	NA	TRBV19	CASSNLWEKLFF	TGTGCCAGTAGTAACCTTTGGGAAAAACTGTTTTTT
TRBJ2-1	TRBD2	many	TRBV4-1	CASSQGLAGAQSEQFF	TGCGCCAGCAGCCAAGGCCTAGCGGGAGCCCAGAGTGAGCAGTTCTTC
TRBJ1-2	NA	many	TRBV18	CASSPKGALGYTF	TGTGCCAGCTCACCGAAAGGGGCGCTGGGCTACACCTTC
TRBJ2-2	TRBD2	NA	TRBV29-1	CSVASGGRYTGELFF	TGCAGCGTTGCTAGCGGGGGAAGGTACACCGGGGAGCTGTTTTTT
TRBJ2-1	TRBD2	many	TRBV12-3/TRBV12-4	CASTLYVGGPVKAPYNEQFF	TGTGCCAGCACCCTTTATGTGGGAGGGCCGGTAAAAGCGCCCTACAATGAGCAGTTCTTC
TRBJ1-2	NA	many	TRBV29-1	CSVAKDDGYTF	TGCAGCGTCGCTAAGGACGATGGCTACACCTTC
TRBJ1-2	TRBD1	few	TRBV29-1	CSVEDLQGALPGYTF	TGCAGCGTTGAAGATCTTCAGGGGGCCCTGCCCGGCTACACCTTC
TRBJ2-7	TRBD1	many	TRBV20-1	CSARGQGYEQYF	TGCAGTGCTAGAGGACAGGGCTACGAGCAGTACTTC
TRBJ2-1	NA	few	TRBV4-2	CASSQDPPPSPAYNEQFF	TGTGCCAGCAGCCAAGATCCCCCACCTAGTCCGGCCTACAATGAGCAGTTCTTC
TRBJ2-7	TRBD2	many	TRBV25-1	CASSNLEKAGEGSYEQYF	TGTGCCAGCAGTAATCTAGAGAAGGCCGGGGAGGGATCCTACGAGCAGTACTTC
TRBJ2-3	NA	many	TRBV5-1	CASSPTVGVGTQYF	TGCGCCAGCAGCCCTACAGTAGGGGTGGGGACGCAGTATTTT
TRBJ2-7	TRBD1	many	TRBV7-2	CASSLGRQGRKNYEQYF	TGTGCCAGCAGCTTAGGGCGACAGGGCCGGAAGAACTACGAGCAGTACTTC
TRBJ2-5	TRBD2	many	TRBV20-1	CSAKPSGSFRETQYF	TGCAGTGCTAAACCTAGCGGGAGCTTCCGTGAGACCCAGTACTTC
TRBJ2-1	TRBD2	few	TRBV7-3	CASRAGTSAYNEQFF	TGTGCCAGCAGGGCCGGGACTAGCGCCTACAATGAGCAGTTCTTC
TRBJ2-7	NA	NA	TRBV11-2	CASTFLFPSYEQYF	TGTGCCAGCACCTTCCTTTTTCCCTCCTACGAGCAGTACTTC
TRBJ2-5	NA	many	TRBV27	CASSSSRNQETQYF	TGTGCCAGCAGTTCTAGCCGAAACCAAGAGACCCAGTACTTC
TRBJ2-2	TRBD2	many	TRBV28	CASSPGLASSSNTGELFF	TGTGCCAGCAGCCCAGGACTAGCGAGCAGTTCGAACACCGGGGAGCTGTTTTTT
TRBJ2-2	TRBD1	many	TRBV4-1	CASSPTAGTVNTGELFF	TGCGCCAGCAGCCCTACCGCCGGGACAGTGAACACCGGGGAGCTGTTTTTT
TRBJ2-3	NA	many	TRBV29-1	CSVARDTQYF	TGCAGCGTTGCAAGAGATACGCAGTATTTT
TRBJ2-5	TRBD1	few	TRBV28	CASSQMGQRQETQYF	TGTGCCAGCAGTCAAATGGGACAGAGGCAAGAGACCCAGTACTTC
TRBJ1-5	NA	NA	TRBV6-2/TRBV6-3	CASSYEVPGDQPQHF	TGTGCCAGCAGTTACGAGGTTCCGGGGGATCAGCCCCAGCATTTT
TRBJ2-1	TRBD2	many	TRBV11-2	CASSLLAGVSYNEQFF	TGTGCCAGCAGCTTACTAGCGGGAGTGTCCTACAATGAGCAGTTCTTC
TRBJ2-7	NA	many	TRBV20-1	CSAINQGRTHEQYF	TGCAGTGCTATCAATCAAGGCAGAACCCACGAGCAGTACTTC
TRBJ2-7	NA	many	TRBV12-3/TRBV12-4	CASGYGLYEQYF	TGTGCCAGCGGCTACGGACTCTACGAGCAGTACTTC
TRBJ1-1	TRBD1	many	TRBV4-3	CASSGDRGPVEAFF	TGCGCCAGCAGCGGGGACAGGGGGCCGGTTGAAGCTTTCTTT
TRBJ1-5	NA	many	TRBV12-3/TRBV12-4	CASSGLRGSMAPQHF	TGTGCCAGCAGTGGCCTAAGGGGGTCTATGGCGCCCCAGCATTTT
TRBJ2-3	NA	many	TRBV7-9	CASSLEGSDTQYF	TGTGCCAGCAGCTTAGAGGGGTCAGATACGCAGTATTTT
TRBJ1-6	NA	many	TRBV12-3/TRBV12-4	CASSFPASPLHF	TGTGCCAGCAGTTTTCCGGCGTCACCCCTCCACTTT
TRBJ2-7	TRBD1	few	TRBV5-6	CASSALGQGAHEQYF	TGTGCCAGCAGCGCCTTAGGACAGGGGGCCCACGAGCAGTACTTC
TRBJ1-2	NA	few	TRBV20-1	CSASISSPYSPWDGYTF	TGCAGTGCTAGTATAAGCAGCCCCTACAGCCCCTGGGATGGCTACACCTTC
TRBJ2-1	NA	many	TRBV2	CASSDGGIWDEQFF	TGTGCCAGCAGTGACGGGGGCATCTGGGATGAGCAGTTCTTC
TRBJ2-3	NA	many	TRBV4-3	CASSHGGSTDTQYF	TGCGCCAGCAGCCACGGAGGTAGCACAGATACGCAGTATTTT
TRBJ2-2	NA	many	TRBV5-1	CASSSPGVWYGGELFF	TGCGCCAGCAGCTCCCCGGGTGTATGGTACGGCGGGGAGCTGTTTTTT
TRBJ2-1	NA	many	TRBV24-1	CATSDPGGAYNEQFF	TGTGCCACCAGTGACCCTGGCGGGGCCTACAATGAGCAGTTCTTC
TRBJ2-2	NA	many	TRBV3-1	CASSQDHGLRNTGELFF	TGTGCCAGCAGCCAAGATCACGGACTAAGGAACACCGGGGAGCTGTTTTTT
TRBJ2-5	NA	many	TRBV12-3/TRBV12-4	CASSLGQGQETQYF	TGTGCCAGCAGTTTAGGGCAGGGGCAAGAGACCCAGTACTTC
TRBJ2-2	TRBD1	few	TRBV13	CASGQGPGELFF	TGTGCCAGCGGACAGGGGCCCGGGGAGCTGTTTTTT
TRBJ2-2	NA	many	TRBV3-1	CASSLMSEIGELFF	TGTGCCAGCAGCTTAATGTCGGAGATCGGGGAGCTGTTTTTT
TRBJ1-2	TRBD1	few	TRBV20-1	CSARDATGFSGYTF	TGCAGTGCTAGAGATGCGACAGGGTTTAGTGGCTACACCTTC